This T cell receptor (beta chain) came from a study of shared clonotypes between healthy human individuals. Sequenced by immunoSEQ multiplex PCR; TCRdb stores in-frame clones only, minus some. This sample has about 2.1 million clones, with 93% found just once. In the naive CD8 group, cells lacked CD45RO and were positively selected for CCR7, so terminally differentiated effector memory CD45RA+ cells were left out. The receptor's source is a man younger than 35 in good health. Some clones in this sample may be carry-over from other donors' samples. The source material was naive CD8+ T cells from PBMCs.

The CDR3 DNA sequence: TGTGCCAGCAGCCAGTTGTTTACCGGGGAGCTGTTTTTT. It encodes CASSQLFTGELFF. The chain uses TRBV14 and TRBJ2-2; D is undetermined. The CDR3 is 13 amino acids. CDR1 SGHDN and CDR2 FVKESK come from the germline V gene. V was pared by 3 bases and J by 5 bases, with 7 bases between.